This paragraph covers one T cell receptor beta chain sequence. What it binds is not known. The data belong to a study of cytomegalovirus exposure and HLA in healthy donors. Overall study context: An early data release held about 85 million unique TCRs from HLA-typed donors.

Study-wide points: In a later analysis, TCR beta V- and J-gene trimming showed a link to a missense DCLRE1C variant.

Vbeta (60) and Jbeta (13) primers were used in the PCR. In the original processing: The authors later counted about 80 million unique TCR beta chains, some 9.9 million of them shared. The table came from immunoSEQ multiplex PCR; TCRdb's copy has only in-frame clones and leaves some out. V, J and clone size derive from that table, while D and trimming were established from the DNA sequence. The data contain about 100,000 clones, approximately 78% of them singletons. J was trimmed by 7 bases and V by 5 bases; bases with no gene match: 7. CDR1 and CDR2 from the germline V gene are LNHDA and SQIVND (reference sequence). The CDR3 runs 13 residues.

Sequenced material: PBMCs. The chain recombines TRBV19 with TRBJ2-7; 8 bases align to TRBD1. This receptor was identified in a woman aged 55-70 years in good health and CMV-seronegative. Here the CDR3 reads CASSWTGSGEQYF. The CDR3 bases are TGTGCCAGTAGTTGGACAGGGTCTGGTGAGCAGTACTTC.